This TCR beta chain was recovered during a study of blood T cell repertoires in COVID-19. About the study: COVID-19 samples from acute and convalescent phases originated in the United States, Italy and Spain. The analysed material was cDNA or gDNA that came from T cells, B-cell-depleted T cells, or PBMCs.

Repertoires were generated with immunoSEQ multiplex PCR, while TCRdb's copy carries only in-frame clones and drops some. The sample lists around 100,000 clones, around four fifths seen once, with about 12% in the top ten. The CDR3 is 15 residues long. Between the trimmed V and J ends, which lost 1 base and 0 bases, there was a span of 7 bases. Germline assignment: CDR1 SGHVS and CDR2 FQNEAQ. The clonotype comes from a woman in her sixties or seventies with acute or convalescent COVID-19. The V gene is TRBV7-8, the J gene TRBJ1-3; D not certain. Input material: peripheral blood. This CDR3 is CASSLGGHSGNTIYF. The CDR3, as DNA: TGTGCCAGCAGCTTAGGCGGCCACTCTGGAAACACCATATATTTT.